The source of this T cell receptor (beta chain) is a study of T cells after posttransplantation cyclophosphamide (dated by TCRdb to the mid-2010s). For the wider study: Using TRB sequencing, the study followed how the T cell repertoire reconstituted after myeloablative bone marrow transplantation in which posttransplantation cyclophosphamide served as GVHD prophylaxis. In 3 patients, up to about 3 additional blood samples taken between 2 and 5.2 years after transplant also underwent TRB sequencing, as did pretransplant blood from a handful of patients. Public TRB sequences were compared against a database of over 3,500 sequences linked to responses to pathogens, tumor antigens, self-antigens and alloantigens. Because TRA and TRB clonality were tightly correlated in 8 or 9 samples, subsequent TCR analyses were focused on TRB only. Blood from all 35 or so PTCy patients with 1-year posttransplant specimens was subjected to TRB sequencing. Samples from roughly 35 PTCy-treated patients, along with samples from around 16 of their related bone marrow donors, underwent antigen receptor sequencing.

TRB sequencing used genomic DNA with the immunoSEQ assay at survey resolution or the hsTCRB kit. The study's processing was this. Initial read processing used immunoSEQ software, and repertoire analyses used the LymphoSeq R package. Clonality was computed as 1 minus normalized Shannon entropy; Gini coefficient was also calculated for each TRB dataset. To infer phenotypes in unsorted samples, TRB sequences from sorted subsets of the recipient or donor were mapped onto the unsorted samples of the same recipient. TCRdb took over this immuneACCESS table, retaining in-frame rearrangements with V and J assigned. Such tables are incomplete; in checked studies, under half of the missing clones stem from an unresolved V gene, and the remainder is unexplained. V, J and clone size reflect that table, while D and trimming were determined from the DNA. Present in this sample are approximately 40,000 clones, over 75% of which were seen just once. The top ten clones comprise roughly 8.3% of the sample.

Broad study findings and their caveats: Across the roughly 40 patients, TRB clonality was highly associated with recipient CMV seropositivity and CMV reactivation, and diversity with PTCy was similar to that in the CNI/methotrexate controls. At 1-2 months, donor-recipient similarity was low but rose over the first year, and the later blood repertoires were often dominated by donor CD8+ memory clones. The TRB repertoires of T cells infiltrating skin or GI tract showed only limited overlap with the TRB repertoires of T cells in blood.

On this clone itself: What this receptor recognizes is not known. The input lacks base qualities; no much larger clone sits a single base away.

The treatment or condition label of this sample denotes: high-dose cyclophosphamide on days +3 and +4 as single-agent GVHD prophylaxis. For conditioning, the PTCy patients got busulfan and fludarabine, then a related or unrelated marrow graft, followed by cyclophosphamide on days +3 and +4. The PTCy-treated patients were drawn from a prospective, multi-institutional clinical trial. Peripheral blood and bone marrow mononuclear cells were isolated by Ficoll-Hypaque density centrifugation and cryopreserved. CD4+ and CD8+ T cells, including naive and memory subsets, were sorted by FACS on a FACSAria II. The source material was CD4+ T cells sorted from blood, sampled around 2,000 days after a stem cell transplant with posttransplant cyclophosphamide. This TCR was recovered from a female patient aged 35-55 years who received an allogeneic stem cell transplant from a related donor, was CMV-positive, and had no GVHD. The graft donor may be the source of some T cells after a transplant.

The DNA sequence is as follows: TGTGCCAGCAGCTCCTATTTCTCCGGGACAGGGAACACTGAAGCTTTCTTT. The encoded protein is CASSSYFSGTGNTEAFF. Here the chain combines TRBV7-3 and TRBJ1-1, with TRBD1 matching 8 junction bases. The germline V gene gives CDR1 as SGHTA and CDR2 as FQGTGA. Reading from cysteine to phenylalanine, the CDR3 counts 17 amino acids. The kept DNA is CDR3 alone, 51 bases in frame from the first base. At the junction V is shortened by 4 bases and J by 1 base; bases outside the gene matches: 11. Extended through the reference TRBV7-3 and TRBJ1-1 proteins, this CDR3 yields the full variable domain: GAGVSQTPSNKVTEKGKYVELRCDPISGHTALYWYRQSLGQGPEFLIYFQGTGAADDSGLPNDRFFAVRPEGSVSTLKIQRTERGDSAVYLCASSSYFSGTGNTEAFFGQGTRLTVV.